This TCR beta chain originates from a study of cytomegalovirus exposure and HLA in healthy donors. PCR used 60 Vbeta primers and 13 Jbeta primers. The table came from immunoSEQ multiplex PCR; TCRdb's copy has only in-frame clones and leaves some out. The data show approximately 190,000 clones, with 81% seen just once and 3.5% to 4% held by the top ten. The ends were cut back, 4 bases at V and 0 bases at J, with 14 bases in the middle. The CDR3 is made up of 17 amino acids. Germline lookup yields CDR1 SGDLS and CDR2 YYNGEE. Sequencing was carried out using PBMCs. This sequence originates from a man aged 45-65 years in good health and CMV-seronegative. V usage is TRBV9 and J usage is TRBJ1-6; D not certain. CDR3 nucleotide sequence: TGTGCCAGCAGCCTCCGACTGAAACCCTCCTATAATTCACCCCTCCACTTT. Protein: CASSLRLKPSYNSPLHF.